The sequence of this T cell receptor (beta chain) was determined in a study of cytomegalovirus exposure and HLA in healthy donors. This CDR3 has 15 residues. CDR1 is SGDLS, CDR2 YYNGEE, per germline. V lost 4 bases and J lost 4; bases outside the gene matches: 9. General study results and limits: Sequencing depth roughly uniform across donors was assumed in presence/absence analyses. TCR beta V segments were, for the most part, productive about 87% or about 30% of the time in an earlier analysis.

The PCR had 60 Vbeta and 13 Jbeta primers. Libraries were prepared by immunoSEQ multiplex PCR; TCRdb keeps only in-frame clonotypes and omits some of them. The data show fewer than 250,000 clones, around 88% seen once. Donors in the study were healthy people who gave bone marrow. With regard to this clone: What it binds is not known.

The sequence derives from a man in his forties or fifties in good health and CMV-seropositive. The specimen sequenced was PBMCs. This chain uses TRBV9 with TRBJ1-2; 8 bases agree with TRBD1. CDR3 loop: CASSRQTGDLYGYTF. The CDR3 DNA sequence: TGTGCCAGCAGCCGGCAGACAGGGGACCTCTATGGCTACACCTTC.